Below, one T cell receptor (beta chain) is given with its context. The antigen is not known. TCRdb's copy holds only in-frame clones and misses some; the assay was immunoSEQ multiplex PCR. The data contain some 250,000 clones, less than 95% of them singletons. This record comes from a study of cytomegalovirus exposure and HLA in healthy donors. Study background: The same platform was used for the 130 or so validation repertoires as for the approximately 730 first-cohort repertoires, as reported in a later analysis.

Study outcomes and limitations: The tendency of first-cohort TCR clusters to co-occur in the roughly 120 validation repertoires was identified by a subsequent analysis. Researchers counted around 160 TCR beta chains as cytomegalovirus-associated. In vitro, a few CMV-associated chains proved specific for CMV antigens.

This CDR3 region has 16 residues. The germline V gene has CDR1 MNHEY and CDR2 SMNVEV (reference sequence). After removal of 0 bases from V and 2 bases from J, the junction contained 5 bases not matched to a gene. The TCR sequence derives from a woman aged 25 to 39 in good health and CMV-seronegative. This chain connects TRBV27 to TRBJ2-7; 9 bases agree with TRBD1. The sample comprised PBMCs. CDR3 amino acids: CASSLSAGQGAYEQYF. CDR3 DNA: TGTGCCAGCAGTTTATCGGCGGGACAGGGTGCCTACGAGCAGTACTTC.